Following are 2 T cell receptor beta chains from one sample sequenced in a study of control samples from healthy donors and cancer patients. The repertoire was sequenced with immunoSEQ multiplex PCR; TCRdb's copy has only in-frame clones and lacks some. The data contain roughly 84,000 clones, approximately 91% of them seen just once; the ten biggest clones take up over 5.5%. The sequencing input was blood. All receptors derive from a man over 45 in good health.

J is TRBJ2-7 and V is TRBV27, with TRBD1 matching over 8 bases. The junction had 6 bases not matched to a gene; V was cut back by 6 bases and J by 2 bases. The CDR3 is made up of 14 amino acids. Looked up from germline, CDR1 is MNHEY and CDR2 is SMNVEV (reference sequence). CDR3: CASSVGDRTYEQYF. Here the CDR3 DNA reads TGTGCCAGCAGCGTCGGGGACAGGACCTACGAGCAGTACTTC.

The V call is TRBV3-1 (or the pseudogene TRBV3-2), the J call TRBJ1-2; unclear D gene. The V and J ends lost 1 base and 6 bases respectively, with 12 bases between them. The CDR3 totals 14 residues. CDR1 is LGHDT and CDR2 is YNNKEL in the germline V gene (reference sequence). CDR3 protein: CASSQVIRSDGYTF. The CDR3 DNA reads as TGTGCCAGCAGCCAAGTTATCAGGTCAGATGGCTACACCTTC.